This passage covers 20 T cell receptor beta chains from one sample sequenced in a study of OX40 agonist ivuxolimab in advanced cancers. Assay used: immunoSEQ multiplex PCR; TCRdb lists only in-frame clones, some missing. The data hold tens of thousands of clones, with 65% to 90% observed a single time. The sample here was CD4+ or CD8+ T cells sorted from blood, taken in a trial of the OX40 agonist ivuxolimab. The receptors here all came from an adult with an advanced solid tumor such as melanoma, head and neck, liver or kidney cancer.

The chain employs TRBV7-2 and TRBJ2-2; D possibly matches TRBD1 or TRBD2 (6 bases each). The CDR3 has 15 amino acids. Trimming shortened V by 1 base and J by 7 bases, and 13 bases separated the two germline ends. Germline V gives CDR1 SGHTA, CDR2 FQGNSA. CDR3 nucleotide sequence: TGTGCCAGCAGCTTAGGGGGGGCCCTCGACGGGGAGCTGTTTTTT. Protein product: CASSLGGALDGELFF. Together with reference TRBV7-2 and TRBJ2-2, the CDR3 gives the full variable domain: GAGVSQSPSNKVTEKGKDVELRCDPISGHTALYWYRQSLGQGLEFLIYFQGNSAPDKSGLPSDRFSAERTGGSVSTLTIQRTQQEDSAVYLCASSLGGALDGELFFGEGSRLTVL.

The V call is TRBV6-6, the J call TRBJ2-3, with D unclear. Trimming stripped 4 bases from V and 3 bases from J, with 11 bases between. The germline V gene encodes CDR1 MNHNY and CDR2 SVGAGI (reference sequence). This CDR3 has 14 amino acids. CDR3 in amino acids: CASSSTDGTDTQYF. CDR3 coding DNA: TGTGCCAGCAGTTCCACCGACGGGACAGATACGCAGTATTTT.

This sequence joins TRBV9 and TRBJ2-1; D is perhaps TRBD2 (5 bases). CDR3 length equals 15 residues. In germline, CDR1 is SGDLS, CDR2 YYNGEE. The V and J ends lost 0 bases and 1 base respectively, with 8 bases between them. This CDR3 is CASSVAEGSYNEQFF. DNA of the CDR3: TGTGCCAGCAGCGTAGCTGAGGGTTCCTACAATGAGCAGTTCTTC.

The chain has TRBV2 and TRBJ2-7; 9 bases are a match to TRBD1. Germline loops: CDR1 SNHLY, CDR2 FYNNEI. J gave up 3 bases and V 6 bases, and 6 bases lay outside the gene matches. CDR3 length: 14 residues. The CDR3 DNA reads as TGTGCCAGCAGAAGGCCGGGACAGGGCTACGAGCAGTACTTC. Protein sequence: CASRRPGQGYEQYF.

The chain uses TRBV18 and TRBJ1-5; no clear D. V was clipped by 3 bases and J by 4 bases, with 16 bases between them. CDR1 is KGHSH, CDR2 LQKENI, per germline. The CDR3 runs 16 residues. CDR3 sequence: CASSPEPWLINQPQHF. The CDR3 DNA reads as TGTGCCAGCTCACCCGAACCTTGGCTGATTAATCAGCCCCAGCATTTT.

This chain connects TRBV6-5 to TRBJ1-2; D is undetermined. This CDR3 spans 13 amino acids. V lost 4 bases and J lost 4, with 10 bases in between. Germline lookup yields CDR1 MNHEY and CDR2 SVGAGI. CDR3 sequence (DNA): TGTGCCAGCAGTTCCGGGTATGGCTATGGCTACACCTTC. Its translation: CASSSGYGYGYTF.

The chain couples TRBV9 to TRBJ1-4; TRBD1 matches at 7 bases. The length of the CDR3 is 18 residues. V shed 0 bases, J shed 4 bases, and the junction held 12 bases outside the gene matches. The germline V gene has CDR1 SGDLS and CDR2 YYNGEE. CDR3 DNA sequence: TGTGCCAGCAGCGTAGCTACGGGGGGACAGCTAAATAATGAAAAACTGTTTTTT. It translates to CASSVATGGQLNNEKLFF. Combining the CDR3 with reference TRBV9 and TRBJ1-4 gives the whole variable domain DSGVTQTPKHLITATGQRVTLRCSPRSGDLSVYWYQQSLDQGLQFLIQYYNGEERAKGNILERFSAQQFPDLHSELNLSSLELGDSALYFCASSVATGGQLNNEKLFFGSGTQLSVL.

This rearrangement joins TRBV4-2 to TRBJ2-1, with 12 bases identical to TRBD2. Germline V gene sequence: CDR1 LGHNA, CDR2 YNFKEQ. The length of the CDR3 is 17 residues. With 1 base clipped from V and 8 bases from J, the junction kept 9 bases outside the gene matches. In DNA, the CDR3 is TGTGCCAGCAGCCAAGTGGCTAGCGGGGGGGCTGTAGATGAGCAGTTCTTC. Amino acids: CASSQVASGGAVDEQFF.

The chain couples TRBV6-1 to TRBJ2-1; D is unresolved. The CDR3 loop spans 10 amino acids. Trimming left V 6 bases short and J 10 bases short, with 7 bases between. Germline CDR1 reads MNHNS; CDR2 reads SASEGT. The CDR3 spells CASRWLEQFF. The CDR3 coding sequence is TGTGCCAGCAGATGGTTGGAGCAGTTCTTC.

The genes are TRBV18 and TRBJ2-1, with 9 bases that match TRBD2. The junction had 1 base not matched to a gene; V was cut back by 0 bases and J by 10 bases. The germline CDR1 and CDR2 sequences are KGHSH and LQKENI. The CDR3 runs to 13 residues. Here the CDR3 DNA reads TGTGCCAGCTCACCACCGCGGGGGGGCGAGCAGTTCTTC. This encodes CASSPPRGGEQFF. The variable domain in full, completed from reference TRBV18 and TRBJ2-1, reads NAGVMQNPRHLVRRRGQEARLRCSPMKGHSHVYWYRQLPEEGLKFMVYLQKENIIDESGMPKERFSAEFPKEGPSILRIQQVVRGDSAAYFCASSPPRGGEQFFGPGTRLTVL.

The chain has TRBV7-9 and TRBJ1-2, with D possibly matching TRBD1 (5 bases). The CDR3 has 16 residues. Between the trimmed V and J ends, which lost 3 bases and 8 bases, there was a span of 22 bases. Germline CDR1 SEHNR, CDR2 FQNEAQ (reference sequence). The CDR3 coding sequence is TGTGCCAGCAGCTTGGGCCTAGGGACCACCTTCGGGGGCTACACCTTC. Translated: CASSLGLGTTFGGYTF.

V usage is TRBV7-9 and J usage is TRBJ2-1; D unresolved. This CDR3 comprises 14 residues. Germline values: CDR1 SEHNR, CDR2 FQNEAQ (reference sequence). Trimming stripped 5 bases from V and 4 bases from J, with 12 bases between. The CDR3 here is CASSPNPDYNEQFF. The CDR3, as DNA: TGTGCCAGCAGCCCGAACCCCGATTACAATGAGCAGTTCTTC. The full variable domain, with the rest looked up from reference TRBV7-9 and TRBJ2-1, is DTGVSQNPRHKITKRGQNVTFRCDPISEHNRLYWYRQTLGQGPEFLTYFQNEAQLEKSRLLSDRFSAERPKGSFSTLEIQRTEQGDSAMYLCASSPNPDYNEQFFGPGTRLTVL.

The chain couples TRBV9 to TRBJ1-3; D not resolved. The V gene lost 4 bases and the J gene lost 0 bases, with 8 bases spanning the gap. CDR1 and CDR2 (germline): SGDLS, YYNGEE. This CDR3 contains 14 residues. Written as DNA, the CDR3 is TGTGCCAGCAGCTCCGACCCCTCTGGAAACACCATATATTTT. Residues: CASSSDPSGNTIYF.

As for this clone: The junction differs from germline at one of its ends, possibly a read error. The chain has TRBV5-1 and TRBJ2-5; 8 bases map to TRBD2. The CDR3 runs 15 residues. Germline lookup yields CDR1 SGHRS and CDR2 YFSETQ. Written as DNA, the CDR3 is TGCGCCAGCACCTTGCTGGGACTAGACACTGAGACCCAGTACTTC. Translating it yields CASTLLGLDTETQYF.

In its sample, this clone was seen once. The chain has TRBV21-1 and TRBJ2-3; TRBD2 reflects the table's D call only, with no check against the DNA. TRBV21-1 is annotated as a pseudogene. The CDR3 is 16 residues long. Here the CDR3 DNA reads TGTGCCAGCAGAGTTAAACTAGCAGTCATGCAAGATACGCAGTATTTT. It encodes CASRVKLAVMQDTQYF.

The V and J genes are TRBV7-2 and TRBJ2-1; 9 nucleotides match TRBD1. The CDR3 contains 15 residues. Germline V gene data show CDR1 as SGHTA and CDR2 as FQGNSA. The J segment lost 6 bases and the V segment lost 5 bases, leaving 8 bases of the junction unmatched. In nucleotides, the CDR3 is TGTGCCAGCAGCCCCTCCGGGACAGGGCGCAATGAGCAGTTCTTC. Translating it yields CASSPSGTGRNEQFF.

V is TRBV4-3 and J is TRBJ2-2; the D gene is possibly TRBD2 (6 bases). The V gene lost 4 bases and the J gene lost 6 bases, with 15 bases spanning the gap. Germline assignment: CDR1 LGHNA and CDR2 YSLEER. The CDR3 is made up of 15 amino acids. The CDR3 DNA reads TGCGCCAGCAGCCCCTGGGCTAGCGACGCCGGGGAGCTGTTTTTT. It encodes CASSPWASDAGELFF.

This clone is a singleton in its sample. The chain couples TRBV6-6 to TRBJ2-7, with 10 bases matching TRBD2. The V gene end was trimmed by 6 bases and the J gene end by 2 bases; junction bases not matched to a gene: 4. There are 14 residues in the CDR3. Germline V lookup: CDR1 MNHNY, CDR2 SVGAGI (reference sequence). The CDR3 here is CASRPSGGAYEQYF. The DNA of the CDR3 is TGTGCCAGCAGGCCCAGCGGGGGGGCCTACGAGCAGTACTTC.

This sequence joins TRBV2 and TRBJ1-6; 7 bases are shared with TRBD1. After removal of 6 bases from V and 8 bases from J, the junction contained 7 bases not matched to a gene. There are 14 residues in the CDR3. From germline, CDR1 is SNHLY and CDR2 FYNNEI. The CDR3 loop reads CASRGGTAYSPLHF. CDR3 coding DNA: TGTGCCAGCAGGGGGGGGACAGCCTATTCACCCCTCCACTTT.

V is TRBV6-5 and J is TRBJ1-5; D is unclear. Germline CDR1 reads MNHEY; CDR2 reads SVGAGI. V was shortened by 5 bases and J by 2 bases, with 7 bases between the two germline ends. The CDR3 contains 13 residues. The CDR3 DNA sequence: TGTGCCAGCAGTCCGACGGGCAATCAGCCCCAGCATTTT. Its protein is CASSPTGNQPQHF.